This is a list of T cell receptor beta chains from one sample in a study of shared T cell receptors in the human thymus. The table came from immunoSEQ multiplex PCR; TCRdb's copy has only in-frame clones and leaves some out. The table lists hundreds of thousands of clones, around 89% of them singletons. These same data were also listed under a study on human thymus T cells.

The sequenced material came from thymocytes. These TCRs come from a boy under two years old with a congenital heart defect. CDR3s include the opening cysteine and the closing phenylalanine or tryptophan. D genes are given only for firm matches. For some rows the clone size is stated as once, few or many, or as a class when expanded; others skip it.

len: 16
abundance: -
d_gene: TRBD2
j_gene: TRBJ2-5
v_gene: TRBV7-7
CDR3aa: CASSLGLREGQETQYF
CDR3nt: TGTGCCAGCAGCTTAGGCCTCAGGGAGGGCCAAGAGACCCAGTACTTC

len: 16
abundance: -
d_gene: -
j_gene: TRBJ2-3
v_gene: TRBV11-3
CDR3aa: CASSLGRERYTDTQYF
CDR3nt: TGTGCCAGCAGCTTAGGTCGGGAAAGATACACAGATACGCAGTATTTT

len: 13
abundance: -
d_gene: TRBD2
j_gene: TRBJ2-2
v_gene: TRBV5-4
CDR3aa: CASSRTRTGELFF
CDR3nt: TGTGCCAGCAGCCGGACTAGGACCGGGGAGCTGTTTTTT

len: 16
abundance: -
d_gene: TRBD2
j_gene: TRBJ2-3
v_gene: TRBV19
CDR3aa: CASSSGLAGPTDTQYF
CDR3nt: TGTGCCAGTAGTTCGGGACTAGCGGGGCCAACAGATACGCAGTATTTT

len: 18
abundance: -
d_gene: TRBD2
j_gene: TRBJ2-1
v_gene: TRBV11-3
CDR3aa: CASSKQPSASGSPYEQFF
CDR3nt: TGTGCCAGCAGCAAACAACCGTCGGCTAGCGGGAGCCCCTATGAGCAGTTCTTC

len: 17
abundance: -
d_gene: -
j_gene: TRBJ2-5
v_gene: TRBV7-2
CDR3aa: CASSLRPSGLIQETQYF
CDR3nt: TGTGCCAGCAGCCTGAGGCCGAGCGGGCTTATCCAAGAGACCCAGTACTTC

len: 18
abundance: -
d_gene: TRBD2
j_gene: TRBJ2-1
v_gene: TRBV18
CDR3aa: CASSIAYSGLAGEDEQFF
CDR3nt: TGTGCCAGCTCGATCGCTTATTCGGGACTAGCGGGAGAGGATGAGCAGTTCTTC

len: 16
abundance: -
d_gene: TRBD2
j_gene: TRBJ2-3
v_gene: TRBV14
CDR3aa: CASSRERDYLTDTQYF
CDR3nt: TGTGCCAGCAGCCGAGAGCGGGACTACCTCACAGATACGCAGTATTTT

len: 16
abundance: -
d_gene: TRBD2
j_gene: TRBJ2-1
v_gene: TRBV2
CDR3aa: CASSEAGLAAFNEQFF
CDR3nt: TGTGCCAGCAGTGAAGCGGGGCTAGCGGCTTTTAATGAGCAGTTCTTC

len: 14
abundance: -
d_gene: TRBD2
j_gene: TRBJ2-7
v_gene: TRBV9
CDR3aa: CASSAGLAGSEQYF
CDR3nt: TGTGCCAGCAGCGCTGGACTAGCGGGATCCGAGCAGTACTTC

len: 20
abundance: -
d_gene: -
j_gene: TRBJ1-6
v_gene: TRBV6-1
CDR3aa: CASSDPTGEPGYTYNSPLHF
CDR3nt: TGTGCCAGCAGTGACCCGACCGGCGAGCCGGGGTACACCTATAATTCACCCCTCCACTTT

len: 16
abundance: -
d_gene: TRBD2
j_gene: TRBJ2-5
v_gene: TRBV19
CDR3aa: CASSIRLAGGGETQYF
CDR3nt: TGTGCCAGTAGTATTCGACTAGCGGGGGGGGGAGAGACCCAGTACTTC

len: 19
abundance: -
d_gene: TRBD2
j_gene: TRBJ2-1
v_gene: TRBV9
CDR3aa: CASSVGILAGGRAYNEQFF
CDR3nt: TGTGCCAGCAGCGTAGGAATACTAGCGGGAGGACGAGCCTACAATGAGCAGTTCTTC

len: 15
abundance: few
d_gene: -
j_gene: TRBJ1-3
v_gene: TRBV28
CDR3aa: CASSLEAYSGNTIYF
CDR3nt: TGTGCCAGCAGTTTAGAGGCCTACTCTGGAAACACCATATATTTT

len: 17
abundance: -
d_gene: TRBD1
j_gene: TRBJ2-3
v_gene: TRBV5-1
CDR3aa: CASSLGLRGHGTDTQYF
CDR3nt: TGCGCCAGCAGCTTGGGGTTAAGGGGGCACGGCACAGATACGCAGTATTTT

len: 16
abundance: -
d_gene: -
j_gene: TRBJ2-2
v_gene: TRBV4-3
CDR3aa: CASSQSLGGWAGELFF
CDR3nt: TGCGCCAGCAGCCAATCCCTGGGGGGTTGGGCCGGGGAGCTGTTTTTT

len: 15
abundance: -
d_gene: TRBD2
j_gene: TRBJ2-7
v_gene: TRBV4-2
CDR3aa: CASSQVGSGLYEQYF
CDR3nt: TGTGCCAGCAGCCAAGTCGGTAGCGGGCTGTACGAGCAGTACTTC

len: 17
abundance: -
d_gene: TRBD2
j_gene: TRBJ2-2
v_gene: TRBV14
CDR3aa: CASSQPTSGSFRRELFF
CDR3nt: TGTGCCAGCAGCCAACCAACTAGCGGGAGTTTCAGGAGGGAGCTGTTTTTT

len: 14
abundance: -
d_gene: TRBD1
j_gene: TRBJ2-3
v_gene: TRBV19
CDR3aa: CASRRGRSTDTQYF
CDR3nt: TGTGCCAGTAGGAGGGGGCGAAGCACAGATACGCAGTATTTT

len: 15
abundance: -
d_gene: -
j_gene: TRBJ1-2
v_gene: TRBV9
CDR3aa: CASSAYNLANYGYTF
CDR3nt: TGTGCCAGCAGCGCCTACAACCTAGCTAACTATGGCTACACCTTC

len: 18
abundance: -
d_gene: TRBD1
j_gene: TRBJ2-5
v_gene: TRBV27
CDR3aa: CASSRRDSPTRMVETQYF
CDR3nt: TGTGCCAGCAGTCGACGGGACAGCCCGACCAGAATGGTGGAGACCCAGTACTTC

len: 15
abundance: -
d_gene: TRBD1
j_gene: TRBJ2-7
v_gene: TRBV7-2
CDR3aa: CASSWPGQGSYEQYF
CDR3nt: TGTGCCAGCAGCTGGCCTGGACAGGGGAGCTACGAGCAGTACTTC

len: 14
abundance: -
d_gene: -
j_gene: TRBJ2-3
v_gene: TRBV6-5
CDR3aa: CASALAPCTDTQYF
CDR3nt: TGTGCCAGCGCCCTAGCGCCTTGCACAGATACGCAGTATTTT

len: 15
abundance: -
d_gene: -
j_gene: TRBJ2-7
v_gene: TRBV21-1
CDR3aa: CASKIIAGRVYEQYF
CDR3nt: TGTGCCAGCAAGATTATAGCGGGGAGGGTCTACGAGCAGTACTTC

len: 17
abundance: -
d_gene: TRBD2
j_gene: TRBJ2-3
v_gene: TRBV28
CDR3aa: CASSSGTSGSPTDTQYF
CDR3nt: TGTGCCAGCAGCTCCGGGACTAGCGGGAGTCCCACAGATACGCAGTATTTT

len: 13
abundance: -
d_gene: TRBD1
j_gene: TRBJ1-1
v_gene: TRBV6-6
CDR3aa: CASRRDRDIEAFF
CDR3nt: TGTGCCAGCAGAAGAGACAGGGACATCGAAGCTTTCTTT

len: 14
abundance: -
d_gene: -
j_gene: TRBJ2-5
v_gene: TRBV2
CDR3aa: CASSDGLPQETQYF
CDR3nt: TGTGCCAGCAGTGATGGACTGCCGCAAGAGACCCAGTACTTC